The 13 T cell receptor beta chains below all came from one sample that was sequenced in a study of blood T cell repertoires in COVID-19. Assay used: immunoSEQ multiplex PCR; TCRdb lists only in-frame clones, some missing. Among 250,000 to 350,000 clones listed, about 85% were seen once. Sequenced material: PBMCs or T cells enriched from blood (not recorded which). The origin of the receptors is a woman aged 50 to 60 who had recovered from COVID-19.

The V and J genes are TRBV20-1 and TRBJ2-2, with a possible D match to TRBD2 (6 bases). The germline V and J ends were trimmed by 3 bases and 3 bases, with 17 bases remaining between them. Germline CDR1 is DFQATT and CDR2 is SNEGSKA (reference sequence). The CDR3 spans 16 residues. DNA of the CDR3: TGCAGTGCTAGTCGGGGGAGTAGGCATGACACCGGGGAGCTGTTTTTT. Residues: CSASRGSRHDTGELFF.

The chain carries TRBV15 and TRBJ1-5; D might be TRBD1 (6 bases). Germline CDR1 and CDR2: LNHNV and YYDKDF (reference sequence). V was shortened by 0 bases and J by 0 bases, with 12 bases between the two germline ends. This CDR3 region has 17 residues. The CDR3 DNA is TGTGCCACCAGCAGAGATTTGTCAGGGGCTAGCAATCAGCCCCAGCATTTT. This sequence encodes CATSRDLSGASNQPQHF.

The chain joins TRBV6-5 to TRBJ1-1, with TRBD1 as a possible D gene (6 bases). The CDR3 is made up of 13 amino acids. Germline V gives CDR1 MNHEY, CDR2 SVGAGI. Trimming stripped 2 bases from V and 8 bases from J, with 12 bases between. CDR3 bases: TGTGCCAGCAGTTACCAGGGGCGGCCGGAAGCTTTCTTT. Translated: CASSYQGRPEAFF.

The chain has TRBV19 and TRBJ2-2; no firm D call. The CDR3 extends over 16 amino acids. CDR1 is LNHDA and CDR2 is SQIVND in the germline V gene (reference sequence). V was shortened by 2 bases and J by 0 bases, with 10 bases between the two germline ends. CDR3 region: CASSISTSTNTGELFF. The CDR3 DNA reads TGTGCCAGTAGTATAAGTACTTCAACGAACACCGGGGAGCTGTTTTTT.

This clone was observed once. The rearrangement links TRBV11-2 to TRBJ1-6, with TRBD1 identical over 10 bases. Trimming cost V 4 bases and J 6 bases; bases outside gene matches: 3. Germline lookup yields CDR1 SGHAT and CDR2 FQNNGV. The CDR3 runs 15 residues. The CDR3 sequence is CASSSGTGVNSPLHF. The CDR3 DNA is TGTGCCAGCAGCTCCGGGACAGGGGTTAATTCACCCCTCCACTTT.

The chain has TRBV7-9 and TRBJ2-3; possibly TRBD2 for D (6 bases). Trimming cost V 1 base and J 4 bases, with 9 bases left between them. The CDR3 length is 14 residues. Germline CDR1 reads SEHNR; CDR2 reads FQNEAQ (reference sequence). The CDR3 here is CASSLGLGADTQYF. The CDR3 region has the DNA TGTGCCAGCAGCTTAGGACTAGGGGCAGATACGCAGTATTTT. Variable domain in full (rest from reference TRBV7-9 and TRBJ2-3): DTGVSQNPRHKITKRGQNVTFRCDPISEHNRLYWYRQTLGQGPEFLTYFQNEAQLEKSRLLSDRFSAERPKGSFSTLEIQRTEQGDSAMYLCASSLGLGADTQYFGPGTRLTVL.

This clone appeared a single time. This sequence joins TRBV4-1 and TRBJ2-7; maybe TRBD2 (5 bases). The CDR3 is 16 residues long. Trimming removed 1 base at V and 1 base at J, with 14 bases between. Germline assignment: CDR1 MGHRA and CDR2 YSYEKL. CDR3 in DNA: TGCGCCAGCAGCCAAGTCCCGCCTTCGGGGTCCTACGAGCAGTACTTC. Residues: CASSQVPPSGSYEQYF.

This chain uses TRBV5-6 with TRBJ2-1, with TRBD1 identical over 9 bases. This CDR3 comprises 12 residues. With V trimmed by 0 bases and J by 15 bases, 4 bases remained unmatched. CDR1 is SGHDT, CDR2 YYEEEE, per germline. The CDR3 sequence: CASSLGGQGWFF. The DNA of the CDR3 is TGTGCCAGCAGCTTGGGGGGACAGGGATGGTTCTTC.

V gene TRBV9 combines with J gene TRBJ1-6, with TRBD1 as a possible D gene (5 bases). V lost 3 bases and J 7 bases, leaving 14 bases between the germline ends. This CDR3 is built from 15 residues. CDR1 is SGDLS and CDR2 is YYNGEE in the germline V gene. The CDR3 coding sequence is TGTGCCAGCAGCGAGGGGTGGGCCTGGAATTCACCCCTCCACTTT. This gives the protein CASSEGWAWNSPLHF.

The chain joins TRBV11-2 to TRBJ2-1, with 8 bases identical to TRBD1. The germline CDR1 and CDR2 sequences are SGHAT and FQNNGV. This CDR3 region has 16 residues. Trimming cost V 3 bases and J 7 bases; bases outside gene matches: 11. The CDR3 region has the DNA TGTGCCAGCAGCTTCTTTGACAGGGGCGCGGGGAATGAGCAGTTCTTC. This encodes CASSFFDRGAGNEQFF. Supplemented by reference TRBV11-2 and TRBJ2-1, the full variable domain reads EAGVAQSPRYKIIEKRQSVAFWCNPISGHATLYWYQQILGQGPKLLIQFQNNGVVDDSQLPKDRFSAERLKGVDSTLKIQPAKLEDSAVYLCASSFFDRGAGNEQFFGPGTRLTVL.

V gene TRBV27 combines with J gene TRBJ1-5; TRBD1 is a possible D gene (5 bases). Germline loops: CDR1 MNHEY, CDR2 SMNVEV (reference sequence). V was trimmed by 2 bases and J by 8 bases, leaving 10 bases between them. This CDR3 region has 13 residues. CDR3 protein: CASSLVGVEPQHF. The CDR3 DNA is TGTGCCAGCAGTTTAGTAGGGGTAGAGCCCCAGCATTTT.

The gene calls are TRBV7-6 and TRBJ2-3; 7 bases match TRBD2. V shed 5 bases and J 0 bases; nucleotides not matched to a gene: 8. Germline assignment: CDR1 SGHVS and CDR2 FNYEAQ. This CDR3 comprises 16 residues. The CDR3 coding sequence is TGTGCCAGCAGCCTTTCTAGCGGATCTAGCACAGATACGCAGTATTTT. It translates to CASSLSSGSSTDTQYF.

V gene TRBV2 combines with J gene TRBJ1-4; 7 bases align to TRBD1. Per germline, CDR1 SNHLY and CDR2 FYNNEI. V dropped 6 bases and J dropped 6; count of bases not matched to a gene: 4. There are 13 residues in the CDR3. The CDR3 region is CASRTGTDEKLFF. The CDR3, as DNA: TGTGCCAGCAGGACAGGGACGGATGAAAAACTGTTTTTT.